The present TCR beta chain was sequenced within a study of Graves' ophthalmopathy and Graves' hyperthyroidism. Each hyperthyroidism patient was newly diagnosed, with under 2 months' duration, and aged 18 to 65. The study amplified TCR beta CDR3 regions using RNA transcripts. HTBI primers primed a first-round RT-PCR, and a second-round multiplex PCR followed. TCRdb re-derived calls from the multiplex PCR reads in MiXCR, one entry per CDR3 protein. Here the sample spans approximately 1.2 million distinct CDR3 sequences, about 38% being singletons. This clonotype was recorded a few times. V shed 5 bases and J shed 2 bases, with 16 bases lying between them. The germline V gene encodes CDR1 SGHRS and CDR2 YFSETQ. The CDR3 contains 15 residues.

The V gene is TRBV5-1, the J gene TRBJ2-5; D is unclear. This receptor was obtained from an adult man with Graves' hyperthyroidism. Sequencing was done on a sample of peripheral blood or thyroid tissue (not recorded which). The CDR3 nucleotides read TGCGCCAGCAGTTATACAACACCTTATCAAGAGACCCAGTACTTC. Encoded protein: CASSYTTPYQETQYF.